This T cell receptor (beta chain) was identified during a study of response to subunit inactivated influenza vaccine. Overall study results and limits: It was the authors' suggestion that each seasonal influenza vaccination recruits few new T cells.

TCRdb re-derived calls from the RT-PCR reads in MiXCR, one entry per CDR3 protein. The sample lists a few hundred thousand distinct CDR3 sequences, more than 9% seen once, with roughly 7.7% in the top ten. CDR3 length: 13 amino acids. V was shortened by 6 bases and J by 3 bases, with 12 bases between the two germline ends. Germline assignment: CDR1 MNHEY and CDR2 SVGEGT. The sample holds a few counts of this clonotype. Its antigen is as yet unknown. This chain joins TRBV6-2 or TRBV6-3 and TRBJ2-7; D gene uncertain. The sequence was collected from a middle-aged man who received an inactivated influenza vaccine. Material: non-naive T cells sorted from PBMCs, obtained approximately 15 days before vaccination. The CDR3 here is CASSHPGLYEQYF. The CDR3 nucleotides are TGTGCCAGCAGCCACCCCGGTCTCTACGAGCAGTACTTC.